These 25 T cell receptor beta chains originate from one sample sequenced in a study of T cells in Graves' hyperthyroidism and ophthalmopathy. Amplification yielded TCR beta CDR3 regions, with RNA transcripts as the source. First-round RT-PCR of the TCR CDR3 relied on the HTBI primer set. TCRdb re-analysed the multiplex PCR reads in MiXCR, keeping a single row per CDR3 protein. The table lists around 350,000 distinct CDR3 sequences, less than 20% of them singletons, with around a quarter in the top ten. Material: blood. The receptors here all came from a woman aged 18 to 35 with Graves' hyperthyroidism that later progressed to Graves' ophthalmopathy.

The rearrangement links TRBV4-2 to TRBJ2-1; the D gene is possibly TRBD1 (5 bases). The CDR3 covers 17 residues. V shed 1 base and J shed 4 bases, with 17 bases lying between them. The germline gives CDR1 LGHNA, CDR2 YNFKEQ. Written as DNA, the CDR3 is TGTGCCAGCAGCCAAGTCAGTCAGGGTCCGACTTACAATGAGCAGTTCTTC. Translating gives CASSQVSQGPTYNEQFF.

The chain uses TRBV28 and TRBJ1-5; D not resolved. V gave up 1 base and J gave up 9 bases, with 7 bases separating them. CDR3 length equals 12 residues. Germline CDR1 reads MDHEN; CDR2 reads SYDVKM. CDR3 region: CASSLSSGPQHF. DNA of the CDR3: TGTGCCAGCAGTTTATCTTCTGGGCCCCAGCATTTT.

The CDR3: CATSDSFPSRGTDTQYF. Written as DNA, the CDR3 is TGTGCCACCAGTGATTCGTTCCCCAGCCGTGGCACAGATACGCAGTATTTT. The J gene is TRBJ2-3, the V gene TRBV24-1; no clear D gene. V lost 2 bases, J lost 1 base, and 15 bases lay in between. The V gene's germline CDR1 is KGHDR and CDR2 SFDVKD. The CDR3 covers 17 residues.

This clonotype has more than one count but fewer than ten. The CDR3 DNA reads as TGTGCCAGCTCACCATCCCGCCAAGAGACCCAGTACTTC. Translated: CASSPSRQETQYF. The chain recombines TRBV18 with TRBJ2-5; no definite D call. The germline V gene encodes CDR1 KGHSH and CDR2 LQKENI. Trimming stripped 2 bases from V and 1 base from J, with 5 bases between. The length of the CDR3 is 13 residues.

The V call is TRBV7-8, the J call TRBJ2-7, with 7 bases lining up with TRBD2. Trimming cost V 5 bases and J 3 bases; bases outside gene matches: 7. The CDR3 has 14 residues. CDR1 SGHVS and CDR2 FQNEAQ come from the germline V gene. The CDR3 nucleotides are TGTGCCAGCAGCCTCAGACTAGCAGGCTACGAGCAGTACTTC. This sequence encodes CASSLRLAGYEQYF.

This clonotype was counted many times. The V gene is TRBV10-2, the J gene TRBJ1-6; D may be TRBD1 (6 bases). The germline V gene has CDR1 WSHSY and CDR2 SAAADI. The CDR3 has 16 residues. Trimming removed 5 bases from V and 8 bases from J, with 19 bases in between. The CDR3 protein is CASSLDLQGYDSPLHF. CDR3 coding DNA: TGCGCCAGCAGTCTAGACTTACAGGGCTACGATTCACCCCTCCACTTT.

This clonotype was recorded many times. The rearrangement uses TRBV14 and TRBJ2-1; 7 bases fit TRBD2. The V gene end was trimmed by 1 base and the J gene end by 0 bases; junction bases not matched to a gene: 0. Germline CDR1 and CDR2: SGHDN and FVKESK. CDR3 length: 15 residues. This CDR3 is CASSQGTSSYNEQFF. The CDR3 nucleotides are TGTGCCAGCAGCCAAGGGACTAGCTCCTACAATGAGCAGTTCTTC.

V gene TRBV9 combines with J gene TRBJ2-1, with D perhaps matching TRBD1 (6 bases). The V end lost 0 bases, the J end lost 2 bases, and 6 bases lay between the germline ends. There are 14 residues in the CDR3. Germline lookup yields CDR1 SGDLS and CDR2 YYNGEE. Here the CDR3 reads CASSVGTAYNEQFF. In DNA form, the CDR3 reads TGTGCCAGCAGCGTAGGGACAGCCTACAATGAGCAGTTCTTC. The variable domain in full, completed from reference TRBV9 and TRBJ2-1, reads DSGVTQTPKHLITATGQRVTLRCSPRSGDLSVYWYQQSLDQGLQFLIQYYNGEERAKGNILERFSAQQFPDLHSELNLSSLELGDSALYFCASSVGTAYNEQFFGPGTRLTVL.

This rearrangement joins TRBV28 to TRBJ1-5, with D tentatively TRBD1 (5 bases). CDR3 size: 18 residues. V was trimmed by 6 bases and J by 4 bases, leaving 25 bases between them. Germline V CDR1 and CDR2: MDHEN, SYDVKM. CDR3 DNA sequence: TGTGCCAGCAGAGACTTCGGGGGAGCTATTTACGGGAATCAGCCCCAGCATTTT. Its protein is CASRDFGGAIYGNQPQHF.

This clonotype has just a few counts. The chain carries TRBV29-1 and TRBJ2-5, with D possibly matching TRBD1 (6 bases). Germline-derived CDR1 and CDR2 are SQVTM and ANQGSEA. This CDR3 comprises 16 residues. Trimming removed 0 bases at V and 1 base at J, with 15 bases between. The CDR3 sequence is CSVEDWAGALQETQYF. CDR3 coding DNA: TGCAGCGTTGAAGATTGGGCAGGGGCCCTCCAAGAGACCCAGTACTTC.

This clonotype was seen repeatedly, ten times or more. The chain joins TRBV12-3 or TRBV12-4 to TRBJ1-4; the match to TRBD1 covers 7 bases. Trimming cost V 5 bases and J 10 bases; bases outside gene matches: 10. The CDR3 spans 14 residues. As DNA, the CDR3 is TGTGCCAGCAGTCCGAGGACAGGAGACTCAAAACTGTTTTTT. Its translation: CASSPRTGDSKLFF.

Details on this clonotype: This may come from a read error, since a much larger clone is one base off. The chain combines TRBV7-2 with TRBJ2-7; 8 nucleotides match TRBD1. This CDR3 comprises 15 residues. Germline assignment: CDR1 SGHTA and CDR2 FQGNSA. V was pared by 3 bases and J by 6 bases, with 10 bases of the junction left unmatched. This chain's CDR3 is CASSFSGAGGSEQYF. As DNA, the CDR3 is TGTGCCAGCAGCTTTTCCGGGGCAGGGGGCTCCGAGCAGTACTTC.

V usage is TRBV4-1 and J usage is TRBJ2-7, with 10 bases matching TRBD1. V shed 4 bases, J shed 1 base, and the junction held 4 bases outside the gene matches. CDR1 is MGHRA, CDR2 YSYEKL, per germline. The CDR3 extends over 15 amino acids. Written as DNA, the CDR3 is TGCGCCAGCAGCCGAGGGACAGGGGCATCCTACGAGCAGTACTTC. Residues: CASSRGTGASYEQYF.

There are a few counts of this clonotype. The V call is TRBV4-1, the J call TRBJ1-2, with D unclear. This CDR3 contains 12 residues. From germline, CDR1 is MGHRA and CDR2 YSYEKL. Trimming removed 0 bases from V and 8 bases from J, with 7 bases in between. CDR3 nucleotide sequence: TGCGCCAGCAGCCAAGATATGAGAGGCTACACCTTC. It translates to CASSQDMRGYTF.

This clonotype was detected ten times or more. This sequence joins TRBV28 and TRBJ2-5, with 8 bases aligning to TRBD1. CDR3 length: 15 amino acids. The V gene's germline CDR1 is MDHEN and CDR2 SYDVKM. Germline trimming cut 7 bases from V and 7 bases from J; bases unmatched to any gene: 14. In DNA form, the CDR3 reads TGTGCCAGCACCATTCCCGGGACAGGTATCGGGACCCAGTACTTC. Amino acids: CASTIPGTGIGTQYF.

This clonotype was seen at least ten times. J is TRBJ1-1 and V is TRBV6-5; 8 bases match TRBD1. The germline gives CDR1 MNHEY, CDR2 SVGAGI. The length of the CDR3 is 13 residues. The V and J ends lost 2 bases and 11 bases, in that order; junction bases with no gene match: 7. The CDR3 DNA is TGTGCCAGCAGTTACGGCCACAGGGGGGGGGCTTTCTTT. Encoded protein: CASSYGHRGGAFF.

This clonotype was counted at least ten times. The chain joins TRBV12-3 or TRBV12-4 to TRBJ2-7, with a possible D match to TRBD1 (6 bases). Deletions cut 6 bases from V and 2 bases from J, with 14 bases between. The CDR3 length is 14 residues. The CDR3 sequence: CASSKDSTTYEQYF. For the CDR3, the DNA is TGTGCCAGCAGCAAGGACAGTACGACCTACGAGCAGTACTTC.

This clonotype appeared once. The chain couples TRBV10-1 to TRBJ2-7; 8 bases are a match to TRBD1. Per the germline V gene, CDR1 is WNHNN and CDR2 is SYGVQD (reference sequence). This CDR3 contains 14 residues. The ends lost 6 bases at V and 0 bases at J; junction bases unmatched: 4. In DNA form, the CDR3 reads TGCGCCAGCAGGGGCAGGGGGCCCTCCTACGAGCAGTACTTC. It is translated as CASRGRGPSYEQYF.

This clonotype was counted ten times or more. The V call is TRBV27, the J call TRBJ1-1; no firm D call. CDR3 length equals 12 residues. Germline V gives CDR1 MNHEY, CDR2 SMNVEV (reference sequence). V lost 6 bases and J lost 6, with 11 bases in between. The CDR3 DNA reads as TGTGCCAGCAGAACCGGAATCTCTGAAGCTTTCTTT. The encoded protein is CASRTGISEAFF.

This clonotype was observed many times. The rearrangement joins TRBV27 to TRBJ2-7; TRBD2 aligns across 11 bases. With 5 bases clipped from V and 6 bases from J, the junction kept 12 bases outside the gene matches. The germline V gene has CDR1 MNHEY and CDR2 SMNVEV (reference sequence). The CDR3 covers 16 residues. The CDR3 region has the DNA TGTGCCAGCAGTCCATTAGCGGGAGGGCCCACTCCCGAGCAGTACTTC. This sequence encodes CASSPLAGGPTPEQYF.

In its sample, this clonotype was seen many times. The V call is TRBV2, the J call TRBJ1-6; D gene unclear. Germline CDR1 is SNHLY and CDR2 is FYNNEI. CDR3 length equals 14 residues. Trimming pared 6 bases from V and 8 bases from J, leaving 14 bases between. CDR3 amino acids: CASSQERRDSPLHF. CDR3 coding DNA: TGTGCCAGCAGCCAAGAACGGAGGGATTCACCCCTCCACTTT.

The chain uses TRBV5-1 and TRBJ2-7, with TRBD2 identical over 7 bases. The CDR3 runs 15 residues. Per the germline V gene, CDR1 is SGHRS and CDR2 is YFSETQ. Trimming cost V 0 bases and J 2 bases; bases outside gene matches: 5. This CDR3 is CASSLVGTNPYEQYF. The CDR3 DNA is TGCGCCAGCAGCTTGGTGGGGACTAACCCCTACGAGCAGTACTTC. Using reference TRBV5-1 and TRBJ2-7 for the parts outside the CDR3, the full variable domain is KAGVTQTPRYLIKTRGQQVTLSCSPISGHRSVSWYQQTPGQGLQFLFEYFSETQRNKGNFPGRFSGRQFSNSRSEMNVSTLELGDSALYLCASSLVGTNPYEQYFGPGTRLTVT.

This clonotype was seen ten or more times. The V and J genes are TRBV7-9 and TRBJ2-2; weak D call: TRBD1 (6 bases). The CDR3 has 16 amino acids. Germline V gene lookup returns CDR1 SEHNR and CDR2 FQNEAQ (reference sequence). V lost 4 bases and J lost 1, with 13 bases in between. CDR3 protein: CASSWVGTQNTGELFF. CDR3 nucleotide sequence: TGTGCCAGCAGCTGGGTAGGGACACAGAACACCGGGGAGCTGTTTTTT.

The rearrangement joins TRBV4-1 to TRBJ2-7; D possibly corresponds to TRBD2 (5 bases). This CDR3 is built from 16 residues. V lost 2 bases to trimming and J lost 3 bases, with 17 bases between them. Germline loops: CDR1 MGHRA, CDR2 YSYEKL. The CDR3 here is CASSQLAVRPLYEQYF. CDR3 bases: TGCGCCAGCAGCCAACTAGCAGTCCGGCCCCTCTACGAGCAGTACTTC.

CDR3 coding DNA: TGTGCCAGCAGCCAAGTACTGGGGAGCTCCTACAATGAGCAGTTCTTC. Translated: CASSQVLGSSYNEQFF. The genes are TRBV4-2 and TRBJ2-1; a possible D gene is TRBD2 (5 bases). The CDR3 is 16 amino acids. The germline V gene has CDR1 LGHNA and CDR2 YNFKEQ. Trimming pared 1 base from V and 0 bases from J, leaving 10 bases between.